Shown below are 14 T cell receptor beta chains from a single sample sequenced in a study of shared clonotypes between healthy human individuals. Method: immunoSEQ multiplex PCR; TCRdb's copy keeps in-frame clones and lacks some. The sample shows fewer than 2.5 million clones, 80% to 95% of them seen only once. The sequenced sample consisted of naive CD4+ T cells from PBMCs. Subset described: CD45RA+ positively selected. These receptors all stem from a man between 18 and 35 years old in good health. Some clones in this sample may be carry-over from other donors' samples.

On this clone: This same CDR3 is encoded by further DNA sequences in the sample. The chain is built from TRBV28 and TRBJ1-1, with D maybe TRBD1 (5 bases). This CDR3 is built from 14 residues. Per germline, CDR1 MDHEN and CDR2 SYDVKM. The V end was cut by 3 bases, the J end by 4 bases, with 12 bases between. CDR3 DNA: TGTGCCAGCAGTTTGGGGCGGAGCGGCACTGAAGCTTTCTTT. This translates into CASSLGRSGTEAFF. The full variable domain, its missing parts supplied by reference TRBV28 and TRBJ1-1, is DVKVTQSSRYLVKRTGEKVFLECVQDMDHENMFWYRQDPGLGLRLIYFSYDVKMKEKGDIPEGYSVSREKKERFSLILESASTNQTSMYLCASSLGRSGTEAFFGQGTRLTVV.

The chain couples TRBV7-3 to TRBJ2-2; D not certain. Trimming removed 7 bases at V and 4 bases at J, with 13 bases between. The CDR3 spans 14 residues. Germline V CDR1 and CDR2: SGHTA, FQGTGA. CDR3 DNA sequence: TGTGCCAGCAACTACGGGCCCTTCACCGGGGAGCTGTTTTTT. This sequence encodes CASNYGPFTGELFF.

This clone has only one observation. The V gene is TRBV11-2, the J gene TRBJ1-2; TRBD1 is a possible D gene (5 bases). The CDR3 contains 13 residues. The V gene's germline CDR1 is SGHAT and CDR2 FQNNGV. The ends were cut back, 4 bases at V and 3 bases at J, with 9 bases in the middle. CDR3 sequence (DNA): TGTGCCAGCAGCTCCCGGGACCACTATGGCTACACCTTC. Translating it yields CASSSRDHYGYTF.

In the case of this clone: Within the sample, other DNA sequences also encode this same CDR3. The gene calls are TRBV6-1 and TRBJ1-2, with D possibly TRBD1 on 5 matching bases. Germline V gene sequence: CDR1 MNHNS, CDR2 SASEGT. The CDR3 has 13 residues. Trimming pared 3 bases from V and 4 bases from J, leaving 9 bases between. The CDR3 protein is CASSERGPYGYTF. The CDR3 DNA reads as TGTGCCAGCAGTGAGAGGGGACCCTATGGCTACACCTTC.

This chain uses TRBV21-1 with TRBJ1-5. TRBV21-1 has pseudogene status. The CDR3 sequence is 20 residues long. The CDR3 coding sequence is TGTGCCAGCAGCAAAGTTTCTTTTCCTTATAGGGGGGGTAACAATCAGCCCCAGCATTTT. The encoded protein is CASSKVSFPYRGGNNQPQHF.

The V and J genes are TRBV18 and TRBJ2-7; no reliable D call. V was cut by 0 bases and J by 3 bases, with 27 bases left in between. There are 20 residues in the CDR3. Germline V CDR1 and CDR2: KGHSH, LQKENI. CDR3 coding DNA: TGTGCCAGCTCACCACCGTGGCGACCCCTCTCCTACGATGAGAGCTACGAGCAGTACTTC. Protein sequence: CASSPPWRPLSYDESYEQYF.

The genes are TRBV6-5 and TRBJ1-3; TRBD1 agrees at 8 bases. The CDR3 totals 15 residues. V trimming: 6 bases; J trimming: 1 base; junction bases outside the gene matches: 5. The germline V gene has CDR1 MNHEY and CDR2 SVGAGI. This CDR3 reads CASRADRASGNTIYF. CDR3 coding DNA: TGTGCCAGCAGGGCGGACAGGGCTTCTGGAAACACCATATATTTT.

The rearrangement joins TRBV5-4 to TRBJ1-1; D is possibly TRBD1 (6 bases). Germline V gene lookup returns CDR1 SGHNT and CDR2 YYREEE (reference sequence). The CDR3 sequence is 13 residues long. The V and J ends lost 7 bases and 0 bases respectively, with 10 bases between them. CDR3 coding DNA: TGTGCCAGCGGACAGTCCATGAACACTGAAGCTTTCTTT. Residues: CASGQSMNTEAFF. The whole variable domain, filled in from reference TRBV5-4 and TRBJ1-1, reads ETGVTQSPTHLIKTRGQQVTLRCSSQSGHNTVSWYQQALGQGPQFIFQYYREEENGRGNFPPRFSGLQFPNYSSELNVNALELDDSALYLCASGQSMNTEAFFGQGTRLTVV.

The chain joins TRBV6-4 to TRBJ1-4; the match to TRBD1 covers 10 bases. J gave up 3 bases and V 6 bases, and 22 bases lay outside the gene matches. The CDR3 contains 21 residues. The V gene's germline CDR1 is MRHNA and CDR2 SNTAGT. CDR3 nucleotides: TGTGCCAGCAGAGACCTACGGATGACAGGGGGCGCCGACTGGGCTAATGAAAAACTGTTTTTT. Amino acid sequence: CASRDLRMTGGADWANEKLFF.

This chain joins TRBV2 and TRBJ2-4, with D uncertain. V lost 4 bases, J lost 7 bases, and 11 bases lay in between. The germline V gene encodes CDR1 SNHLY and CDR2 FYNNEI. This CDR3 has 13 amino acids. CDR3 in amino acids: CASSAALANIQYF. In DNA, the CDR3 is TGTGCCAGCAGTGCGGCGCTCGCGAACATTCAGTACTTC.

Turning to this clone: The same CDR3 arises from other DNA sequences in this sample as well. The rearrangement uses TRBV9 and TRBJ1-2, with D possibly matching TRBD1 (5 bases). V was clipped by 0 bases and J by 1 base, with 10 bases between them. The CDR3 runs to 15 residues. The germline CDR1 and CDR2 sequences are SGDLS and YYNGEE. Here the CDR3 DNA reads TGTGCCAGCAGCGTAGCAGGGTCTAGTAACTATGGCTACACCTTC. Its translation: CASSVAGSSNYGYTF.

The rearrangement uses TRBV25-1 and TRBJ2-1; TRBD2 agrees at 11 bases. There are 17 residues in the CDR3. V lost 6 bases, J lost 3 bases, and 10 bases stayed unmatched. Looked up from germline, CDR1 is MGHDK and CDR2 is SYGVNS. CDR3 sequence (DNA): TGTGCCAGCAGCGCAGAAACCGGGACTAGCGGCTACAATGAGCAGTTCTTC. It is translated as CASSAETGTSGYNEQFF.

The rearrangement links TRBV28 to TRBJ1-6; possibly TRBD1 for D (6 bases). V lost 5 bases and J lost 7, with 18 bases in between. CDR3 length: 16 residues. Germline-derived CDR1 and CDR2 are MDHEN and SYDVKM. In DNA form, the CDR3 reads TGTGCCAGCAGTCAAAACAGGGCTTCTCGGAATTCACCCCTCCACTTT. Its translation is CASSQNRASRNSPLHF.

The chain is built from TRBV28 and TRBJ2-7; D is perhaps TRBD1 (5 bases). V gave up 8 bases and J gave up 6 bases, with 23 bases separating them. The germline V gene has CDR1 MDHEN and CDR2 SYDVKM. This CDR3 has 15 amino acids. The CDR3 here is CASQPNTSGRAEQYF. In nucleotides, the CDR3 is TGTGCCAGCCAACCTAACACCAGTGGCAGGGCCGAGCAGTACTTC.